Listed below are T cell receptor beta chains from one sample, sequenced in a study of blood T cell repertoires in COVID-19. The assay was immunoSEQ multiplex PCR, and TCRdb's table has in-frame clones only and misses some. Among 150,000 to 200,000 clones, 65% to 85% were seen once, and the ten largest hold under 3.5%. The sequencing input was peripheral blood. Receptors were obtained from a woman in her fifties or sixties with acute or convalescent COVID-19. The CDR3 runs from the conserved cysteine through the conserved F or W. A D gene is named only where the DNA matches it firmly. A clone size is listed for some rows: how often the clone was seen (once, few, many), or a class if it is expanded.

TGTGCCAGCAGCGATCCGGGATCCGGCTACACCTTC | CASSDPGSGYTF | TRBJ1-2 | TRBV6-2/TRBV6-3 | few | 12 | -
TGTGCCAGCTCACCGCGGCAGCATCCCTACGAGCAGTACTTC | CASSPRQHPYEQYF | TRBJ2-7 | TRBV18 | few | 14 | -
TGTGCCAGTAGTGGGGCGCAGGGGCACAACACTGAAGCTTTCTTT | CASSGAQGHNTEAFF | TRBJ1-1 | TRBV19 | - | 15 | -
TGTGCCAGCAGCCCTACAGGGCAGAGCTCCTATAATTCACCCCTCCACTTT | CASSPTGQSSYNSPLHF | TRBJ1-6 | TRBV28 | - | 17 | -
TGTGCCAGTAGTATCAGGGGGCCGAACACTGAAGCTTTCTTT | CASSIRGPNTEAFF | TRBJ1-1 | TRBV19 | once | 14 | TRBD1
TGTGCCAGCAGTTTCGGTAGGAGCGGGGGGATCGATACGCAGTATTTT | CASSFGRSGGIDTQYF | TRBJ2-3 | TRBV27 | - | 16 | TRBD2
TGTGCCAGTAGTGCTCTAGGGAGTGGGGTGTCGGTTGGCAATCAGCCCCAGCATTTT | CASSALGSGVSVGNQPQHF | TRBJ1-5 | TRBV19 | - | 19 | -
TGCGCCAGCAGCGCTACAGGGGGCGCAAGGGGCTACACCTTC | CASSATGGARGYTF | TRBJ1-2 | TRBV5-1 | - | 14 | TRBD1
TGTGCCATCAGCCAGGGCCTCTATAATTCACCCCTCCACTTT | CAISQGLYNSPLHF | TRBJ1-6 | TRBV10-3 | - | 14 | -
TGTGCCAGCAGTTCCCTCAGTTTGGATCGGACTAGACCCCGTGTGAGGACTACCGAGCAGTACTTC | CASSSLSLDRTRPRVRTTEQYF | TRBJ2-7 | TRBV27 | - | 22 | TRBD2
TGTGCCAGCTCACCAGATAGTTCATATGGCTACACCTTC | CASSPDSSYGYTF | TRBJ1-2 | TRBV18 | - | 13 | -
TGTGCTAGTGGTGAGGGAAGACGGGGCAATGAGCAGTTCTTC | CASGEGRRGNEQFF | TRBJ2-1 | TRBV12-5 | - | 14 | -
TGCGCCAGCAGCCAAGATCCCGGGACAGGGGGCCTCTACGAGCAGTACTTC | CASSQDPGTGGLYEQYF | TRBJ2-7 | TRBV4-3 | - | 17 | TRBD1
TGCGCCAGCAGCTTCTTTGGACAGGGGAGCTCCTACGAGCAGTACTTC | CASSFFGQGSSYEQYF | TRBJ2-7 | TRBV5-1 | - | 16 | TRBD1
TGTGCCAGCAGCTGGGACAGCACGACCTACGAGCAGTACTTC | CASSWDSTTYEQYF | TRBJ2-7 | TRBV6-5 | - | 14 | TRBD1
TGTGCCAGCAGTGAATCAGGACAGGGTTGGTCTCAGCCCCAGCATTTT | CASSESGQGWSQPQHF | TRBJ1-5 | TRBV6-1 | - | 16 | TRBD1
TGTGCCAGCAGCCTACCGACAGGGCGAGGAGGGGGGTATGGCTACACCTTC | CASSLPTGRGGGYGYTF | TRBJ1-2 | TRBV7-9 | - | 17 | TRBD1
TGTGCCACCAGCAGAGCAGATGCAACTAATGAAAAACTGTTTTTT | CATSRADATNEKLFF | TRBJ1-4 | TRBV15 | - | 15 | -
TGTGCCAGCAGCTTACAGGGGGCAAAAGCCTATGGCTACACCTTC | CASSLQGAKAYGYTF | TRBJ1-2 | TRBV7-9 | - | 15 | TRBD1
TGTGCCAGCAGACGACAGGGCAACAATTCACCCCTCCACTTT | CASRRQGNNSPLHF | TRBJ1-6 | TRBV7-8 | many | 14 | TRBD1
TGTGCCAGCAGCTTCCCAAAAATGGCTAGTAAAAATCAGCCCCAGCATTTT | CASSFPKMASKNQPQHF | TRBJ1-5 | TRBV7-2 | few | 17 | -
TGTGCCACCAGTGATTTGGCAGGGGGAGGCGGGGAGCTGTTTTTT | CATSDLAGGGGELFF | TRBJ2-2 | TRBV24-1 | few | 15 | -
TGTGCCAGCAGCTCAATAGGGCCGGGACAGGGGATCCTCTATGGCTACACCTTC | CASSSIGPGQGILYGYTF | TRBJ1-2 | TRBV7-8 | - | 18 | TRBD1
TGTGCCAGCAGTGAATTGGGAGGGACAGGAGGCTCACCCCTCCACTTT | CASSELGGTGGSPLHF | TRBJ1-6 | TRBV2 | - | 16 | TRBD1
TGTGCCAGCAGCCGGGACTTACCGCCGGATGAGCAGTTCTTC | CASSRDLPPDEQFF | TRBJ2-1 | TRBV4-2 | - | 14 | -
TGCGCCAGCAGCTCTCAGGGGGCAAAAAATTCACCCCTCCACTTT | CASSSQGAKNSPLHF | TRBJ1-6 | TRBV5-1 | few | 15 | TRBD1
TGTGCCAGCAGCTCATACAGTGCAGGGGAGGAAAAACTGTTTTTT | CASSSYSAGEEKLFF | TRBJ1-4 | TRBV7-9 | - | 15 | -
TGTGCCAGCAGCCAACCCGGGGGGAAGTACGAGCAGTACTTC | CASSQPGGKYEQYF | TRBJ2-7 | TRBV25-1 | - | 14 | TRBD2
TGTGCCAGCCGGGACAGGGGCAATCAGCCCCAGCATTTT | CASRDRGNQPQHF | TRBJ1-5 | TRBV2 | - | 13 | TRBD1
TGTGCCAGCAGCGCGACAGGGGCTGGCTACACCTTC | CASSATGAGYTF | TRBJ1-2 | TRBV11-2 | - | 12 | TRBD1
TGTGCCAGCAGAACCGGGACAGCGAACACCGGGGAGCTGTTTTTT | CASRTGTANTGELFF | TRBJ2-2 | TRBV2 | few | 15 | TRBD1
TGTGCCAGCAGGCCGGACAGGGGGCCCTCCTACGAGCAGTACTTC | CASRPDRGPSYEQYF | TRBJ2-7 | TRBV6-6 | once | 15 | TRBD1
TGTGCCAGCAGCCTTACCTACGAGCAGTACTTC | CASSLTYEQYF | TRBJ2-7 | TRBV11-2 | few | 11 | -